What follows describes a single TCR beta chain. The data were taken from a study of CD8+ T cells in alopecia areata. The overall study: It was oral tofacitinib, at 5 to 10 mg twice daily, that treated patients received.

Extracted RNA was reverse transcribed, and the resulting cDNA served as sequencing template. Some clones are missing from TCRdb's copy, which holds only in-frame ones; the method was immunoSEQ multiplex PCR. In the table there are some 180,000 clones, about 63% of which are singletons. The CDR3 contains 11 residues. The germline CDR1 and CDR2 sequences are SQVTM and ANQGSEA. V shed 7 bases and J shed 3 bases, with 10 bases lying between them. The material was CD4+ T cells sorted from blood, obtained at week 0. The receptor's source is a human donor with alopecia areata. V gene TRBV29-1 combines with J gene TRBJ2-7; no reliable D call. The CDR3 DNA sequence: TGCAGCGGCGGCTCGGGCTACGAGCAGTACTTC. This sequence encodes CSGGSGYEQYF.